A selection of T cell receptor beta chains follows, all from one sample in a study of response to subunit inactivated influenza vaccine. TCRdb reprocessed the RT-PCR reads via MiXCR and lists one record per CDR3 protein. The table records over 450,000 distinct CDR3 sequences, roughly 13% of them present only once. The specimen was PBMCs from blood, collected 45 days after vaccination. All receptors derive from a middle-aged man who received an inactivated influenza vaccine. The CDR3 runs from the conserved cysteine through the conserved F or W. The order of the fields is clone size, J gene, V gene, D gene, CDR3 protein, CDR3 DNA. D genes are given only for firm matches. Only part of the rows carry a size: once, few, many, or a class if the clone is expanded.

clone_size: few
j_call: TRBJ2-1
v_call: TRBV15
d_call: -
cdr3_aa: CATSRESGYYNEQFF
cdr3_nt: TGTGCCACCAGCAGAGAATCGGGGTACTACAATGAGCAGTTCTTC

clone_size: -
j_call: TRBJ2-7
v_call: TRBV29-1
d_call: -
cdr3_aa: CSVSPTGAAYEQYF
cdr3_nt: TGCAGCGTTTCACCGACAGGAGCCGCCTACGAGCAGTACTTC

clone_size: few
j_call: TRBJ2-7
v_call: TRBV11-2
d_call: -
cdr3_aa: CASSLVGPGDYEQYF
cdr3_nt: TGTGCCAGCAGCTTAGTGGGGCCAGGTGACTACGAGCAGTACTTC

clone_size: few
j_call: TRBJ2-3
v_call: TRBV6-1
d_call: -
cdr3_aa: CATKTGGGPDTQYF
cdr3_nt: TGTGCCACGAAGACGGGAGGGGGCCCAGATACGCAGTATTTT

clone_size: many
j_call: TRBJ2-5
v_call: TRBV5-1
d_call: -
cdr3_aa: CASSLLSGQETQYF
cdr3_nt: TGCGCCAGCAGCTTGCTTAGCGGTCAAGAGACCCAGTACTTC

clone_size: -
j_call: TRBJ2-1
v_call: TRBV12-3/TRBV12-4
d_call: -
cdr3_aa: CTRSAPGRLSSYNEQFF
cdr3_nt: TGTACCCGCAGTGCCCCGGGACGGTTGAGCTCCTACAATGAGCAGTTCTTC

clone_size: few
j_call: TRBJ1-1
v_call: TRBV12-3/TRBV12-4
d_call: TRBD1
cdr3_aa: CASSSNLDRSTEAFF
cdr3_nt: TGTGCCAGCAGTTCAAACCTGGACAGGAGCACTGAAGCTTTCTTT

clone_size: few
j_call: TRBJ2-5
v_call: TRBV6-1
d_call: -
cdr3_aa: CASRQPGGGGKETQYF
cdr3_nt: TGTGCCAGCAGACAACCAGGGGGCGGGGGAAAAGAGACCCAGTACTTC

clone_size: few
j_call: TRBJ1-2
v_call: TRBV15
d_call: -
cdr3_aa: CATSRDRGLDGYTF
cdr3_nt: TGTGCCACCAGCAGAGACAGGGGTCTGGATGGCTACACCTTC

clone_size: -
j_call: TRBJ1-1
v_call: TRBV6-1
d_call: -
cdr3_aa: CASRRRTVDGTEAFF
cdr3_nt: TGTGCCAGCAGACGACGGACAGTTGATGGCACTGAAGCTTTCTTT

clone_size: many
j_call: TRBJ2-3
v_call: TRBV27
d_call: TRBD2
cdr3_aa: CASSDLSGGAVGDTQYF
cdr3_nt: TGTGCCAGCAGTGATCTTAGCGGGGGGGCCGTAGGAGATACGCAGTATTTT

clone_size: many
j_call: TRBJ2-7
v_call: TRBV20-1
d_call: -
cdr3_aa: CSAKMYYEQYF
cdr3_nt: TGCAGTGCCAAAATGTACTACGAGCAGTACTTC

clone_size: few
j_call: TRBJ2-1
v_call: TRBV5-1
d_call: -
cdr3_aa: CASSLLTGSYNEQFF
cdr3_nt: TGCGCCAGCAGCTTGCTCACAGGCTCCTACAATGAGCAGTTCTTC

clone_size: few
j_call: TRBJ1-1
v_call: TRBV29-1
d_call: TRBD1
cdr3_aa: CSVSRGTNTEAFF
cdr3_nt: TGCAGCGTTTCCAGGGGGACGAACACTGAAGCTTTCTTT

clone_size: -
j_call: TRBJ2-1
v_call: TRBV6-2/TRBV6-3
d_call: -
cdr3_aa: CASSYSGLHNEQFF
cdr3_nt: TGTGCCAGCAGTTACTCGGGCCTACACAATGAGCAGTTCTTC

clone_size: few
j_call: TRBJ1-1
v_call: TRBV20-1
d_call: -
cdr3_aa: CSARTGTWNTEAFF
cdr3_nt: TGCAGTGCTAGGACCGGGACCTGGAACACTGAAGCTTTCTTT

clone_size: -
j_call: TRBJ1-2
v_call: TRBV12-3/TRBV12-4
d_call: -
cdr3_aa: CASSSGFNFGYTF
cdr3_nt: TGTGCCAGCAGTTCAGGGTTTAATTTTGGCTACACCTTC

clone_size: many
j_call: TRBJ2-2
v_call: TRBV7-3
d_call: -
cdr3_aa: CASSLISDTGELFF
cdr3_nt: TGTGCCAGCAGCTTAATTTCCGACACCGGGGAGCTGTTTTTT

clone_size: few
j_call: TRBJ1-1
v_call: TRBV6-5
d_call: -
cdr3_aa: CASSHRQAAKNTEAFF
cdr3_nt: TGTGCCAGCAGTCATCGACAGGCGGCGAAGAACACTGAAGCTTTCTTT

clone_size: many
j_call: TRBJ2-3
v_call: TRBV5-5
d_call: TRBD1
cdr3_aa: CASSRQGSLDTQYF
cdr3_nt: TGTGCCAGCAGCCGACAGGGAAGCCTCGATACGCAGTATTTT

clone_size: many
j_call: TRBJ2-1
v_call: TRBV7-2
d_call: -
cdr3_aa: CASSFISYNEQFF
cdr3_nt: TGTGCCAGCAGCTTTATATCCTACAATGAGCAGTTCTTC

clone_size: -
j_call: TRBJ1-5
v_call: TRBV28
d_call: -
cdr3_aa: CASSLKSMNQPQHF
cdr3_nt: TGTGCCAGCAGTTTGAAGTCTATGAATCAGCCCCAGCATTTT